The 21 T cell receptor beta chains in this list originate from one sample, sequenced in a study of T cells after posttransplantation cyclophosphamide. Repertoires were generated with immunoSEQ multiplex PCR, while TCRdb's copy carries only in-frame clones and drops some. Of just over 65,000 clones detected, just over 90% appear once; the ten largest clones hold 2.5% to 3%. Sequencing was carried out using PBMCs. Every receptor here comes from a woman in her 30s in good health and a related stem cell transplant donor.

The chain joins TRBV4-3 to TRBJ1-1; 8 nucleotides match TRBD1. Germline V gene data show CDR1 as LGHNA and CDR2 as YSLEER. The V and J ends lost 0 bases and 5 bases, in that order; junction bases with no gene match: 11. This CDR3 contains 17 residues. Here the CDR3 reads CASSQDMDRAVGTEAFF. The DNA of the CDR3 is TGCGCCAGCAGCCAAGATATGGACAGGGCGGTTGGGACTGAAGCTTTCTTT.

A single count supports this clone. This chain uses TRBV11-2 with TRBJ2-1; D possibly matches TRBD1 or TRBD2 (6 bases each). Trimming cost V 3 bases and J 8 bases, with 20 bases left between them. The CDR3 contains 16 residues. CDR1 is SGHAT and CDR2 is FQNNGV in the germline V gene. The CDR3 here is CASSFPRRGGNHEQFF. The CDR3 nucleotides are TGTGCCAGCAGCTTCCCACGCAGGGGAGGAAATCATGAGCAGTTCTTC.

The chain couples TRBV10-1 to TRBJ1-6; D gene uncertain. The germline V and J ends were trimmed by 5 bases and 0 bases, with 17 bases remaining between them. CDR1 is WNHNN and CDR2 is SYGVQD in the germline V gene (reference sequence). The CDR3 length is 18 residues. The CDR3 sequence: CASSNAGGERSYNSPLHF. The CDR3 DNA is TGCGCCAGCAGTAATGCCGGTGGGGAACGCTCCTATAATTCACCCCTCCACTTT.

CDR3 sequence reads: CASRGGRELFF. The CDR3 region has the DNA TGTGCCAGCAGGGGAGGAAGGGAGCTGTTTTTT. The chain recombines TRBV7-2 with TRBJ2-2; D perhaps matches TRBD2 (6 bases). The V end lost 6 bases, the J end lost 9 bases, and 8 bases lay between the germline ends. This CDR3 region has 11 residues. Germline lookup yields CDR1 SGHTA and CDR2 FQGNSA.

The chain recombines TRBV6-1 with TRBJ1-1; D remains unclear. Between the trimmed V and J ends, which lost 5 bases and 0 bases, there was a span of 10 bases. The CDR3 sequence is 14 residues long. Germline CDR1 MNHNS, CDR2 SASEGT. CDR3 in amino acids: CASSLQRMNTEAFF. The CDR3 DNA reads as TGTGCCAGCAGTTTACAGCGGATGAACACTGAAGCTTTCTTT.

The DNA of the CDR3 is TGTGCCAGCAGCTTAAAATCAAGTGGAGATGAGCAGTTCTTC. It yields the protein CASSLKSSGDEQFF. V gene TRBV7-3 combines with J gene TRBJ2-1, with unresolved D. The CDR3 is made up of 14 amino acids. V was cut by 1 base and J by 8 bases, with 12 bases left in between. Germline V gives CDR1 SGHTA, CDR2 FQGTGA.

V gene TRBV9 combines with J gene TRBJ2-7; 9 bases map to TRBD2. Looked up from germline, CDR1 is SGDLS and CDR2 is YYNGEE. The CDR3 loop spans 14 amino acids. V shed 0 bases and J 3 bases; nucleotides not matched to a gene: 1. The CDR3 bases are TGTGCCAGCAGCGTAGCTAGCGGGGACTACGAGCAGTACTTC. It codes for CASSVASGDYEQYF.

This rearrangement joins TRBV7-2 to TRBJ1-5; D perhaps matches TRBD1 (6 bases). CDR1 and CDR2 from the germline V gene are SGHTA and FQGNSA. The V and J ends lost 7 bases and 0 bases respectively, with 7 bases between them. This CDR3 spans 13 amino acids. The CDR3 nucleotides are TGTGCCAGCAACAGGGATAGCAATCAGCCCCAGCATTTT. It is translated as CASNRDSNQPQHF.

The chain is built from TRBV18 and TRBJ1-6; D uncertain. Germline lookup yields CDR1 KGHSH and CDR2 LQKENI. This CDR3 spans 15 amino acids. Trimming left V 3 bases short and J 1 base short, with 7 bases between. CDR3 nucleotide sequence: TGTGCCAGCTCACCCTCTGGGTCCTATAATTCACCCCTCCACTTT. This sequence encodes CASSPSGSYNSPLHF.

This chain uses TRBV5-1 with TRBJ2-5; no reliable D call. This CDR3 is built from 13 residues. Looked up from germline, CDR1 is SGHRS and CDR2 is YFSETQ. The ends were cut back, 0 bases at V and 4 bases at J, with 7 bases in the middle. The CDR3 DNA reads TGCGCCAGCAGCTTGGATACGGGAGAGACCCAGTACTTC. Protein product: CASSLDTGETQYF. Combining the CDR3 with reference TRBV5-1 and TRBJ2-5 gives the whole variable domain KAGVTQTPRYLIKTRGQQVTLSCSPISGHRSVSWYQQTPGQGLQFLFEYFSETQRNKGNFPGRFSGRQFSNSRSEMNVSTLELGDSALYLCASSLDTGETQYFGPGTRLLVL.

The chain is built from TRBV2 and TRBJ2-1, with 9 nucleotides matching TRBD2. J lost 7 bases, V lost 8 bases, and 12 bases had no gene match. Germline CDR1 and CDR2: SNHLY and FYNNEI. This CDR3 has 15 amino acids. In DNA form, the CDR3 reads TGTGCCAGCCAGGCCATCGCGGGGGGGCATAATGAGCAGTTCTTC. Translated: CASQAIAGGHNEQFF.

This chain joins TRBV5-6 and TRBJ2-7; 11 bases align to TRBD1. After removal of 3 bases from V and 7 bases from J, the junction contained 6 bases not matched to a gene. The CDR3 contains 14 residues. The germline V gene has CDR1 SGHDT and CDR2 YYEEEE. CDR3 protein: CASSWDRGSSEQYF. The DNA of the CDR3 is TGTGCCAGCAGCTGGGACAGGGGGTCCTCGGAGCAGTACTTC.

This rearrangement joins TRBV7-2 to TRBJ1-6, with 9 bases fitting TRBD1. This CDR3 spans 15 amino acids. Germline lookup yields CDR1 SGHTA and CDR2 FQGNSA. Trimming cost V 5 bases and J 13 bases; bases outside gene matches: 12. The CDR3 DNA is TGTGCCAGCAGCGTCGCCCCGGGACAGGGTAGGCCCCTCCACTTT. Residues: CASSVAPGQGRPLHF.

CDR3 residues: CASSLGRAETQYF. CDR3 DNA: TGTGCCAGCAGCTTAGGCAGGGCAGAGACCCAGTACTTC. V usage is TRBV11-2 and J usage is TRBJ2-5; tentatively, D is TRBD1 (5 bases). The germline CDR1 and CDR2 sequences are SGHAT and FQNNGV. This CDR3 has 13 residues. V lost 1 base and J 4 bases, leaving 7 bases between the germline ends.

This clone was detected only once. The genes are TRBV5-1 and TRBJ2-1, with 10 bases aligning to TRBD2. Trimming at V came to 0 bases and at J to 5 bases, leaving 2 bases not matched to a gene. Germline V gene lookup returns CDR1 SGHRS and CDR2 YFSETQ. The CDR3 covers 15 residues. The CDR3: CASSLVTSGDNEQFF. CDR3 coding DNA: TGCGCCAGCAGCTTGGTAACTAGCGGGGACAATGAGCAGTTCTTC.

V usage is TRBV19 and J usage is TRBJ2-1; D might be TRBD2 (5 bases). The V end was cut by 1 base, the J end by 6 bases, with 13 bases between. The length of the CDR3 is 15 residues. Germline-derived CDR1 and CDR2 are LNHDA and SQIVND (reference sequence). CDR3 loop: CASSIGPLEGNEQFF. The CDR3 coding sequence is TGTGCCAGTAGTATAGGGCCTCTAGAGGGCAATGAGCAGTTCTTC.

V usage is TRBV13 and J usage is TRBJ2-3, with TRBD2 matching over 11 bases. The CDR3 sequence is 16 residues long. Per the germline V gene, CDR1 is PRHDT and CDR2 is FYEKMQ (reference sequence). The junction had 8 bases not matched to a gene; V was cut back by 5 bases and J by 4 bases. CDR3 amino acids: CASSKTGTSGPDTQYF. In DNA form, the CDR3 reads TGTGCCAGCAGCAAGACCGGGACTAGCGGTCCAGATACGCAGTATTTT. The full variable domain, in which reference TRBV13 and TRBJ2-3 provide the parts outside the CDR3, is AAGVIQSPRHLIKEKRETATLKCYPIPRHDTVYWYQQGPGQDPQFLISFYEKMQSDKGSIPDRFSAQQFSDYHSELNMSSLELGDSALYFCASSKTGTSGPDTQYFGPGTRLTVL.

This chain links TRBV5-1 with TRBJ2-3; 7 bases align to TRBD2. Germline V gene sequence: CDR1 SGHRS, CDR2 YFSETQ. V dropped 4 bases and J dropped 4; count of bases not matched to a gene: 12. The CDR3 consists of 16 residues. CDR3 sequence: CASSVELALVPDTQYF. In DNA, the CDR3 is TGCGCCAGCAGCGTGGAACTAGCGTTAGTCCCAGATACGCAGTATTTT.

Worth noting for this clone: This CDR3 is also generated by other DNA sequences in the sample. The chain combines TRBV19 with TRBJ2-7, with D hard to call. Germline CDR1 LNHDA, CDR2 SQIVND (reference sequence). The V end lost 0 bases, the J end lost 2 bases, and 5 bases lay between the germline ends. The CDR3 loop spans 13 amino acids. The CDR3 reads CASSIDSTYEQYF. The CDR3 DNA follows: TGTGCCAGTAGTATAGACAGTACCTACGAGCAGTACTTC.

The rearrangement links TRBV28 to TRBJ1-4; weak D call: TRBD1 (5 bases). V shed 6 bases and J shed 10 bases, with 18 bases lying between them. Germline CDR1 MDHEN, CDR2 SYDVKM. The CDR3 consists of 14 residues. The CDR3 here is CASRGRWGLRKLFF. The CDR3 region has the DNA TGTGCCAGCAGGGGTCGTTGGGGACTTCGAAAACTGTTTTTT.

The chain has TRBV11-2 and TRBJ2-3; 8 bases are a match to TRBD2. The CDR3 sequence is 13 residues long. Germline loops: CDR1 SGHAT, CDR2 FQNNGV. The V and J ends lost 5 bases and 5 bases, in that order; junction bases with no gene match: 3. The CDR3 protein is CASSHGTRDTQYF. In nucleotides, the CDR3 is TGTGCCAGCAGCCACGGGACTAGAGATACGCAGTATTTT.